This T cell receptor (beta chain) originates from a study of blood T cell repertoires in COVID-19. Under the authors' procedure: Nucleated cell counts were estimated from reference gene primer amplification. Clones were sequenced by immunoSEQ multiplex PCR, and TCRdb holds only the in-frame ones, with some missing. The D gene and trimming were derived from the DNA, and the V and J assignments and clone size from that table. The sample includes 200,000 to 250,000 clones, around nine tenths of them seen just once. CDR1 and CDR2 from the germline V gene are SQVTM and ANQGSEA. The CDR3 spans 18 residues. Trimming pared 4 bases from V and 0 bases from J, leaving 19 bases between.

Sequenced material: peripheral blood. The chain joins TRBV29-1 to TRBJ2-6; possibly TRBD1 for D (7 bases). The origin of this receptor is a woman aged 55-70 years with acute or convalescent COVID-19. CDR3 in DNA: TGCAGCGTTGTTAATCCGAGACAGGGACTCTCTGGGGCCAACGTCCTGACTTTC. Encoded protein: CSVVNPRQGLSGANVLTF.